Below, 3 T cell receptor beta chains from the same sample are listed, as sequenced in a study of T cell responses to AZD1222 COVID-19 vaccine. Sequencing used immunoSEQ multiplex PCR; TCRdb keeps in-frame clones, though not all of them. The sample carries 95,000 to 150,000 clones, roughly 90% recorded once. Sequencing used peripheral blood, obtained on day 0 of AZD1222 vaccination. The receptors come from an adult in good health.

The DNA for the CDR3 is TGCAGCGTTACCACGGGACAATCAATAGACGAGCAGTACTTC. Its protein product is CSVTTGQSIDEQYF. This chain links TRBV29-1 with TRBJ2-7, with D perhaps matching TRBD1 (6 bases). Germline-derived CDR1 and CDR2 are SQVTM and ANQGSEA. V lost 5 bases to trimming and J lost 5 bases, with 19 bases between them. CDR3 length: 14 residues.

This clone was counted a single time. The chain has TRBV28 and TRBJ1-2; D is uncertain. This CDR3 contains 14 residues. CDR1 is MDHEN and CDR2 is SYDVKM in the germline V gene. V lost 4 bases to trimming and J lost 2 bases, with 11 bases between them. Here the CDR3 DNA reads TGTGCCAGCAGTTCCCCCGTCCCCAACTATGGCTACACCTTC. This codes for CASSSPVPNYGYTF.

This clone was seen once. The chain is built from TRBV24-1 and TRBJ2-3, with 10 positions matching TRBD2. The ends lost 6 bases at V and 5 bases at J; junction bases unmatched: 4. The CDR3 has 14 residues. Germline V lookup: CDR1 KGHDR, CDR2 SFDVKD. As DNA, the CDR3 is TGTGCCACCAGTTTAGCGGGAGGAGGAGATACGCAGTATTTT. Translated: CATSLAGGGDTQYF.